Shown below are 7 T cell receptor beta chains from a single sample sequenced in a study of T cell clonality in common variable immunodeficiency. Libraries were prepared by immunoSEQ multiplex PCR; TCRdb keeps only in-frame clonotypes and omits some of them. In total the sample includes tens of thousands of clones, none of them seen once. Sequencing was performed on peripheral blood mononuclear cells. The receptors shown here come from a person between 18 and 75 years old in good health.

Many counts were recorded for this clone. The read ends 3 residues before the CDR3 terminus; that terminus is restored from the germline J gene. This chain joins TRBV18 and TRBJ1-4; 8 nucleotides line up with TRBD1. There are 17 residues in the CDR3. Germline assignment: CDR1 KGHSH and CDR2 LQKENI. With 2 bases clipped from V and 8 bases from J, the junction kept 13 bases outside the gene matches. The covered CDR3 bases are TGTGCCAGCTCACCATTAGCCTTGGGGACAGGCGTGGAAAAA. Translated: CASSPLALGTGVEK. The full CDR3 sequence reads CASSPLALGTGVEKLFF.

This clone was seen repeatedly, ten times or more. With the read ending 3 residues before the CDR3 end, the germline J gene is used to fill in that end. The chain couples TRBV7-2 to TRBJ2-7; TRBD2 matches at 9 bases. The CDR3 sequence is 14 residues long. Germline CDR1 is SGHTA and CDR2 is FQGNSA. V lost 1 base, J lost 4 bases, and 2 bases stayed unmatched. CDR3 DNA (partial): TGTGCCAGCAGCTTAGGTGCGGGAGGGTACGAG. Amino acid sequence: CASSLGAGGYE. The entire CDR3 protein is CASSLGAGGYEQYF.

This clone was observed many times. The read ends 3 residues shy of where the CDR3 ends; the end is completed using the germline J gene. The chain joins TRBV20-1 to TRBJ2-1, with D possibly TRBD1 on 5 matching bases. V dropped 6 bases and J dropped 0 bases, with 15 bases sitting between them. Germline V gives CDR1 DFQATT, CDR2 SNEGSKA (reference sequence). The CDR3 covers 15 residues. The part of the CDR3 DNA that was read is TGCAGTGCAGTTAATCCAGGGCTCTCCTACAATGAG. Translation gives CSAVNPGLSYNE. The complete CDR3 protein is CSAVNPGLSYNEQFF.

This clone was detected many times. The CDR3 is cut off 3 residues early in the read; its end comes from the germline J gene. V is TRBV2 and J is TRBJ1-5; 7 bases are a match to TRBD1. With 7 bases clipped from V and 4 bases from J, the junction kept 7 bases outside the gene matches. The CDR3 extends over 14 amino acids. Per germline, CDR1 SNHLY and CDR2 FYNNEI. CDR3 bases read: TGTGCCAGCATGAAGGGACAGAAAAATCAGCCC. Encoded protein: CASMKGQKNQP. Given in full, the CDR3 is CASMKGQKNQPQHF. The entire variable domain, with the rest obtained from reference TRBV2 and TRBJ1-5, is as follows: EPEVTQTPSHQVTQMGQEVILRCVPISNHLYFYWYRQILGQKVEFLVSFYNNEISEKSEIFDDQFSVERPDGSNFTLKIRSTKLEDSAMYFCASMKGQKNQPQHFGDGTRLSIL.

This clone was recorded at least ten times. The sequenced CDR3 bases are TGCGCCAGCAGCCAAGTAGGGCAGAGAGATGGC. Translated, it gives CASSQVGQRDG. The whole CDR3 protein is CASSQVGQRDGYTF. The chain recombines TRBV4-1 with TRBJ1-2; no clear D gene. The read ends 3 residues early relative to the CDR3; the germline J gene fills the gap. Germline CDR1 reads MGHRA; CDR2 reads YSYEKL. There are 14 residues in the CDR3. V lost 1 base, J lost 6 bases, and 12 bases lay in between.

This clone was counted at least ten times. The missing CDR3 end, 3 residues past where the read stops, is filled in from the germline J gene. The rearrangement links TRBV30 to TRBJ2-3, with 8 nucleotides matching TRBD2. V lost 8 bases, J lost 5 bases, and 12 bases stayed unmatched. Germline V gene sequence: CDR1 GTSNPN, CDR2 SVGIG (reference sequence). This CDR3 spans 14 amino acids. CDR3 bases read: TGTGCCCTGGCGCCGGGGGGGGCGGGAGATACG. As protein: CALAPGGAGDT. Given in full, the CDR3 is CALAPGGAGDTQYF.

In its sample, this clone was seen many times. The observed sequence ends 3 residues before the CDR3 terminus, with the missing tail filled in from the germline J gene. The V and J genes are TRBV6-2 or TRBV6-3 and TRBJ2-1; 7 bases line up with TRBD2. The CDR3 has 15 amino acids. Germline CDR1 is MNHEY and CDR2 is SVGEGT. With 7 bases clipped from V and 2 bases from J, the junction kept 8 bases outside the gene matches. CDR3 amino acids: CASTFAGVTYNEQFF. The covered CDR3 bases are TGTGCCAGCACCTTTGCGGGGGTCACCTACAATGAG.